This passage covers 20 T cell receptor beta chains from one sample sequenced in a study of CD8+ T cells in alopecia areata. This sample's treatment: oral pan-JAK inhibitor, 5-10 mg twice daily. Reverse transcribed after extraction, RNA yielded cDNA as the sequencing template. The method was immunoSEQ multiplex PCR; TCRdb's version includes in-frame clones alone and lacks a portion of them. Altogether around 210,000 clones are present, under 70% being singletons, with the ten largest covering 4% to 5%. The sample in question was CD4+ T cells sorted from blood, obtained at week 4, from a patient treated with tofacitinib. These receptor sequences come from a human donor with alopecia areata.

The V gene is TRBV14, the J gene TRBJ1-2; TRBD1 might be the D (5 bases). The CDR3 is made up of 13 amino acids. Germline V CDR1 and CDR2: SGHDN, FVKESK. V was clipped by 1 base and J by 8 bases, with 11 bases between them. CDR3 nucleotides: TGTGCCAGCAGCCAAGCCCCAGGGATGGGCTACACCTTC. Its protein product is CASSQAPGMGYTF.

This rearrangement joins TRBV7-9 to TRBJ1-1; D remains ambiguous. Trimming took off 6 bases at V and 6 bases at J, with 11 bases between the two ends. This CDR3 is 12 amino acids long. Germline CDR1 and CDR2: SEHNR and FQNEAQ (reference sequence). CDR3 residues: CASSGPGAEAFF. In DNA form, the CDR3 reads TGTGCCAGCAGTGGACCAGGAGCTGAAGCTTTCTTT.

This clone came up a few times. This rearrangement joins TRBV29-1 to TRBJ2-7; TRBD1 matches at 9 bases. The CDR3 has 13 residues. Germline loops: CDR1 SQVTM, CDR2 ANQGSEA. With 7 bases clipped from V and 2 bases from J, the junction kept 6 bases outside the gene matches. This chain's CDR3 is CSAGQGTTYEQYF. For the CDR3, the DNA is TGCAGCGCCGGACAGGGGACCACCTACGAGCAGTACTTC.

Of note for this clone: This CDR3 is missing its conserved last phenylalanine or tryptophan, likely due to a read error. No DNA is shown, since the ends of the CDR3 on it are uncertain; the CDR3 is the one TCRdb lists. This chain connects TRBV30 to TRBJ1-1; TRBD1, the table's D call, was not compared with the DNA. Ends included, the CDR3 has 13 residues. The germline V gene has CDR1 GTSNPN and CDR2 SVGIG (reference sequence). The CDR3 reads CAWSVGRTGGPPS.

The chain is built from TRBV10-3 and TRBJ1-6; possibly TRBD1 for D (5 bases). Germline assignment: CDR1 ENHRY and CDR2 SYGVKD. V lost 2 bases, J lost 10 bases, and 24 bases lay in between. This CDR3 region has 18 residues. In DNA form, the CDR3 reads TGTGCCATCAGTGAGCCCGGGCGCCGTAGGGGCGCAGGATCACCCCTCCACTTT. Its translation is CAISEPGRRRGAGSPLHF.

This clone was detected once. V usage is TRBV2 and J usage is TRBJ2-3; D unresolved. Per the germline V gene, CDR1 is SNHLY and CDR2 is FYNNEI. The CDR3 totals 12 residues. Trimming removed 5 bases at V and 1 base at J, with 4 bases between. The CDR3 DNA is TGTGCCAGCAGTTTAGGCACAGATACGCAGTATTTT. Translation: CASSLGTDTQYF.

The sample holds one count of this clone. Within the sample, other DNA sequences also encode this same CDR3. The chain carries TRBV29-1 and TRBJ1-1, with unresolved D. This CDR3 comprises 13 residues. Germline V gives CDR1 SQVTM, CDR2 ANQGSEA. The V end was cut by 4 bases, the J end by 0 bases, with 9 bases between. Here the CDR3 DNA reads TGCAGCGTTGGGGGTCGCATGAACACTGAAGCTTTCTTT. Encoded protein: CSVGGRMNTEAFF.

This clone was counted a single time. This chain uses TRBV7-2 with TRBJ2-7; D unresolved. Germline V gives CDR1 SGHTA, CDR2 FQGNSA. V lost 2 bases, J lost 7 bases, and 6 bases lay in between. CDR3 size: 11 residues. The CDR3 DNA is TGTGCCAGCAGCTTATACAGAGAGCAGTACTTC. The encoded protein is CASSLYREQYF. The full variable domain, its missing parts supplied by reference TRBV7-2 and TRBJ2-7, is GAGVSQSPSNKVTEKGKDVELRCDPISGHTALYWYRQSLGQGLEFLIYFQGNSAPDKSGLPSDRFSAERTGGSVSTLTIQRTQQEDSAVYLCASSLYREQYFGPGTRLTVT.

The chain combines TRBV9 with TRBJ1-5; D uncertain. V shed 1 base and J shed 6 bases, with 11 bases lying between them. Germline-derived CDR1 and CDR2 are SGDLS and YYNGEE. The CDR3 consists of 14 residues. The CDR3 bases are TGTGCCAGCAGCGTACACGGCAGCGGTCAGCCCCAGCATTTT. Its protein product is CASSVHGSGQPQHF. Full variable domain (outside the CDR3, taken from reference TRBV9 and TRBJ1-5): DSGVTQTPKHLITATGQRVTLRCSPRSGDLSVYWYQQSLDQGLQFLIQYYNGEERAKGNILERFSAQQFPDLHSELNLSSLELGDSALYFCASSVHGSGQPQHFGDGTRLSIL.

The genes are TRBV25-1 and TRBJ1-1, with unresolved D. Per germline, CDR1 MGHDK and CDR2 SYGVNS. Trimming took off 6 bases at V and 8 bases at J, with 10 bases between the two ends. The CDR3 covers 11 residues. CDR3 coding DNA: TGTGCCAGCAGCTTATACGAGGAAGCTTTCTTT. Protein sequence: CASSLYEEAFF.

This clone has a handful of counts. The CDR3 nucleotides read TGTGCCAGCAGCCTTAACCCCCGCTCCTACGAGCAGTACTTC. It encodes CASSLNPRSYEQYF. This chain uses TRBV9 with TRBJ2-7; D remains ambiguous. V was trimmed by 4 bases and J by 0 bases, leaving 11 bases between them. The CDR3 extends over 14 amino acids. Germline assignment: CDR1 SGDLS and CDR2 YYNGEE.

The rearrangement uses TRBV29-1 and TRBJ2-3; D is possibly TRBD2 (6 bases). The CDR3 loop spans 14 amino acids. Per the germline V gene, CDR1 is SQVTM and CDR2 is ANQGSEA. V was shortened by 5 bases and J by 5 bases, with 17 bases between the two germline ends. The CDR3 DNA reads TGCAGCGTTAGCGCCGGGACGGGGGAAGATACGCAGTATTTT. It yields the protein CSVSAGTGEDTQYF.

The chain combines TRBV27 with TRBJ1-5; no reliable D call. Germline assignment: CDR1 MNHEY and CDR2 SMNVEV (reference sequence). The CDR3 contains 12 residues. V was pared by 3 bases and J by 6 bases, with 6 bases between. In DNA, the CDR3 is TGTGCCAGCAGTTTTTGGGGTCAGCCCCAGCATTTT. As protein: CASSFWGQPQHF.

The rearrangement uses TRBV2 and TRBJ1-2, with TRBD1 matching 7 bases. Germline V gene sequence: CDR1 SNHLY, CDR2 FYNNEI. V was pared by 8 bases and J by 4 bases, with 10 bases of the junction left unmatched. This CDR3 is built from 14 residues. The CDR3 DNA sequence: TGTGCCAGCCAGGGGGGAAGGGAGAGCTATGGCTACACCTTC. Translating gives CASQGGRESYGYTF.

This clone was observed once. This CDR3 reads CSARHRTDGGEQYF. For the CDR3, the DNA is TGCAGCGCTCGACATCGGACAGATGGGGGCGAGCAGTACTTC. The chain links TRBV29-1 to TRBJ2-7, with D tentatively TRBD1 (6 bases). Germline V gene data show CDR1 as SQVTM and CDR2 as ANQGSEA. V was pared by 7 bases and J by 6 bases, with 22 bases between. The CDR3 is made up of 14 amino acids.

The chain carries TRBV5-4 and TRBJ2-5, with 8 bases aligning to TRBD2. V shed 0 bases, J shed 3 bases, and the junction held 1 base outside the gene matches. Germline CDR1 reads SGHNT; CDR2 reads YYREEE (reference sequence). This CDR3 comprises 14 residues. CDR3 sequence reads: CASSLAGGEETQYF. For the CDR3, the DNA is TGTGCCAGCAGCTTGGCGGGGGGGGAAGAGACCCAGTACTTC.

This sequence joins TRBV29-1 and TRBJ2-1; 7 bases align to TRBD2. The CDR3 has 14 residues. Per germline, CDR1 SQVTM and CDR2 ANQGSEA. V trimming: 8 bases; J trimming: 0 bases; junction bases outside the gene matches: 7. The DNA of the CDR3 is TGCAGCCATAAGGGCGGGAGCTCCTACAATGAGCAGTTCTTC. Protein product: CSHKGGSSYNEQFF.

The chain joins TRBV9 to TRBJ2-1, with TRBD2 matching 10 bases. V trimming: 0 bases; J trimming: 6 bases; junction bases outside the gene matches: 3. The CDR3 length is 15 residues. The germline gives CDR1 SGDLS, CDR2 YYNGEE. CDR3 coding DNA: TGTGCCAGCAGCGTAGAACTAGCGGGGTTCAATGAGCAGTTCTTC. It yields the protein CASSVELAGFNEQFF.

The sample holds a few counts of this clone. This rearrangement joins TRBV14 to TRBJ1-2, with TRBD1 matching over 7 bases. With 1 base clipped from V and 1 base from J, the junction kept 6 bases outside the gene matches. The CDR3 has 16 residues. Germline CDR1 is SGHDN and CDR2 is FVKESK. CDR3 DNA sequence: TGTGCCAGCAGCCAAGGCTTGACAGGGAATAACTATGGCTACACCTTC. Translating gives CASSQGLTGNNYGYTF.

In its sample, this clone was seen once. The V gene is TRBV15, the J gene TRBJ2-1, with 9 bases lining up with TRBD2. V was pared by 3 bases and J by 3 bases, with 9 bases of the junction left unmatched. Germline V gives CDR1 LNHNV, CDR2 YYDKDF (reference sequence). The length of the CDR3 is 17 residues. In DNA form, the CDR3 reads TGTGCCACCAGCAGGGAGGGAGCGGGGGGACTCTACAATGAGCAGTTCTTC. This encodes CATSREGAGGLYNEQFF.